The rows below give T cell receptor beta chains drawn from one sample of a study of beta chain features in type 1 diabetes. TCRdb's copy holds only in-frame clones and misses some; the assay was immunoSEQ multiplex PCR. The sample carries about 360,000 clones, roughly 12% recorded once. What was sequenced was naive CD4+ T cells from blood. The receptors stem from a man aged 18 to 35 in good health. The CDR3 runs from the conserved cysteine through the conserved F or W. The order of the fields is CDR3 length, J gene, clone size, V gene, CDR3 protein. Size tells how often a clone was seen (once, few, many) or the class of an expanded clone, and some rows leave it out.

14 TRBJ1-2 few TRBV19 CASSSGQANYGYTF
15 TRBJ1-5 NA TRBV19 CASSPEDRGRQPQHF
16 TRBJ2-2 NA TRBV12-5 CASGLVLHSYTGELFF
15 TRBJ2-7 few TRBV7-9 CASSLSGGETYEQYF
14 TRBJ1-2 NA TRBV6-1 CASSEGQGFYGYTF
16 TRBJ2-1 NA TRBV4-1 CASSQGRLSTNNEQFF
12 TRBJ2-5 NA TRBV15 CATSRAQETQYF
15 TRBJ1-1 few TRBV6-5 CASSHARGRDTEAFF
15 TRBJ2-7 few TRBV5-4 CASSLPLGQGYEQYF
14 TRBJ2-7 few TRBV28 CASSKQGVKYEQYF
15 TRBJ1-3 NA TRBV6-5 CASSYSGTAGNTIYF
14 TRBJ2-2 NA TRBV5-4 CASSLETSAGELFF
14 TRBJ1-1 few TRBV18 CASYMDRTNTEAFF
15 TRBJ1-2 few TRBV5-6 CASSLGDREGYGYTF
15 TRBJ2-2 NA TRBV18 CASSPSGVNTGELFF
15 TRBJ2-3 NA TRBV5-4 CASSLGGRAPDTQYF
15 TRBJ1-2 few TRBV5-4 CASTNPGGAMAGYTF
15 TRBJ2-2 NA TRBV5-1 CASSPIAGGTGELFF
14 TRBJ2-7 few TRBV9 CASSIRTSGEEQYF
16 TRBJ2-2 few TRBV7-9 CASSLMRESPTGELFF
15 TRBJ2-3 NA TRBV5-4 CASSFGTVGGDTQYF
12 TRBJ2-7 NA TRBV5-4 CASSTQGYEQYF
15 TRBJ2-5 NA TRBV4-3 CASSQAGGPGETQYF
15 TRBJ1-2 few TRBV7-2 CASSLAGTANYGYTF
17 TRBJ1-1 few TRBV5-4 CASSQEGRGTSNTEAFF
13 TRBJ2-5 few TRBV30 CAWSVSGRETQYF
15 TRBJ2-2 few TRBV2 CASSGSSGYTGELFF
16 TRBJ2-1 NA TRBV7-3 CASSLRTSGPYNEQFF
13 TRBJ2-3 NA TRBV29-1 CSVTGVLTDTQYF
16 TRBJ2-1 few TRBV7-8 CASSLSRGGSYNEQFF
16 TRBJ2-7 few TRBV6-1 CASSEGRGPYSYEQYF
12 TRBJ1-1 NA TRBV7-2 CASSRNRNEAFF
14 TRBJ2-7 few TRBV19 CASSSADRAYEQYF
18 TRBJ2-1 few TRBV14 CASSQGLAGGIFYNEQFF
17 TRBJ2-1 few TRBV7-9 CASSSRGMERGVGEQFF
15 TRBJ1-5 NA TRBV30 CAWSVPRNSNQPQHF
11 TRBJ1-5 NA TRBV20-1 CSAILGSAQHF
14 TRBJ1-1 NA TRBV30 CAWSGSSVNTEAFF